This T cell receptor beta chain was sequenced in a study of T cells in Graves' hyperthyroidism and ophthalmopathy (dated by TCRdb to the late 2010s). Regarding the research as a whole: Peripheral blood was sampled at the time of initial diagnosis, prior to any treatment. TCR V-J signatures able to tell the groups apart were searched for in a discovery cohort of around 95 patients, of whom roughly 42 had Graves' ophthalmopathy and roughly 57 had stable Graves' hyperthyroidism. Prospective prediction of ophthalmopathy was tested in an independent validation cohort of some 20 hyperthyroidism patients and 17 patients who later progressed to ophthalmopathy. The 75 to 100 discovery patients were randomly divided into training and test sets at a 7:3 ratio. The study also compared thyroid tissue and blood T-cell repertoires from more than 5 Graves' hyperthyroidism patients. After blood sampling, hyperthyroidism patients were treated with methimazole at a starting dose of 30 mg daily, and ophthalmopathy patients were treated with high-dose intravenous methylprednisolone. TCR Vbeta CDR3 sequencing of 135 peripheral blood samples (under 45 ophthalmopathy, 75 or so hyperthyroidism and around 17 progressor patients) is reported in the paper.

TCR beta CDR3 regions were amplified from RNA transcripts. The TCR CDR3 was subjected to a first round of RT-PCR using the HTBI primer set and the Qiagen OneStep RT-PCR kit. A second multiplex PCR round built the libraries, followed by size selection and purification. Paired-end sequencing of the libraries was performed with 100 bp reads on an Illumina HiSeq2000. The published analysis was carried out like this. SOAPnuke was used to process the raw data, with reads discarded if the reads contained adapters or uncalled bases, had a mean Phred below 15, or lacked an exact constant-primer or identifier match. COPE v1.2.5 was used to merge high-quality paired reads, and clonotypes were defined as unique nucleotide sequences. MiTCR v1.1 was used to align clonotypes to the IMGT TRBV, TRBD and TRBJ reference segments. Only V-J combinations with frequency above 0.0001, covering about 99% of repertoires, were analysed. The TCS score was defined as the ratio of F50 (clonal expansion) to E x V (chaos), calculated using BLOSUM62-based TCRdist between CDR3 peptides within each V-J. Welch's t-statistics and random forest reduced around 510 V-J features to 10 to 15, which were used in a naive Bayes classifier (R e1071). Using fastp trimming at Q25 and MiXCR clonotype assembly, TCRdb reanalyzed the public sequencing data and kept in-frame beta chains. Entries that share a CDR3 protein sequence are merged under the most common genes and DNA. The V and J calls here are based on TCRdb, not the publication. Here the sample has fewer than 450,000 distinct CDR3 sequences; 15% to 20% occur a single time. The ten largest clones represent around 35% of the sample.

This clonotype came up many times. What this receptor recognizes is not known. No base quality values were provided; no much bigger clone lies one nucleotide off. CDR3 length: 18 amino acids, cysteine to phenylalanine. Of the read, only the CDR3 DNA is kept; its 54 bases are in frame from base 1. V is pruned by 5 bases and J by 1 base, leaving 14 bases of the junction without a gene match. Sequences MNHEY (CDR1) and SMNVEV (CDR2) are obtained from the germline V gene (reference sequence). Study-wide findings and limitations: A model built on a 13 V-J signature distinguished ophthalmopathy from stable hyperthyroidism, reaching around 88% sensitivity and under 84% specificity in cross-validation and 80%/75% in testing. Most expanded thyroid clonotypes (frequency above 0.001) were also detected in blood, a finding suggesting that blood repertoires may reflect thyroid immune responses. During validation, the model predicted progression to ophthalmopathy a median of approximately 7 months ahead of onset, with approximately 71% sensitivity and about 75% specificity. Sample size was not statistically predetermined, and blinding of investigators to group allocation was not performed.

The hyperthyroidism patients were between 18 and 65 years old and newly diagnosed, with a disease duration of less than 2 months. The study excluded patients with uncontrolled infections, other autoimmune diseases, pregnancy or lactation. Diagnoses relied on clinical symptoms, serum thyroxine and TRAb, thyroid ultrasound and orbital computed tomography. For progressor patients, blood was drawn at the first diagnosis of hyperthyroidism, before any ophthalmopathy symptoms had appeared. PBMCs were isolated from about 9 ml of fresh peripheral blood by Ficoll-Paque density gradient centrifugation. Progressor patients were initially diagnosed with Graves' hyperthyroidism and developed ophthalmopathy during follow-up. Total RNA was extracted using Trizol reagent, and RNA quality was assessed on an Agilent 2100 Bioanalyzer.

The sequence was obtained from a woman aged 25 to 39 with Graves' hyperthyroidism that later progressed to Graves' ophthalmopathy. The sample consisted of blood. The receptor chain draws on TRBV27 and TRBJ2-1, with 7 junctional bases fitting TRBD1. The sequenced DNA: TGTGCCAGCAGTGACCCAGGGGGTTCAGGTTCGTCCTACAATGAGCAGTTCTTC. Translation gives CASSDPGGSGSSYNEQFF.